This T cell receptor beta chain was captured in a study of T cells after yellow fever vaccination. General study findings and limits: CD4 and CD8 compartments shared a small share of clonotypes. A secondary response was less intense yet reached its peak sooner, at day 5 versus 15. In post-booster samples, most primary-vaccination clones reappeared (just under 97% CD4, 88% CD8).

This clonotype was seen repeatedly, ten times or more. The antigen is undetermined. 5'RACE template switching added a universal primer site and UMIs to TCR cDNA. TCRdb redid the calling of the 5' RACE reads with MiXCR, one entry per CDR3 protein. The data contain roughly 120,000 distinct CDR3 sequences, 6% to 8% of them singletons. The CDR3 totals 14 residues. In germline, CDR1 is SGHKS, CDR2 YYEKEE (reference sequence). V was trimmed by 2 bases and J by 2 bases, leaving 10 bases between them. The sample was CD4+ T cells sorted from PBMCs, taken roughly 10 days after the first yellow fever vaccination. This receptor was identified in a man aged 18 to 35 who received the YFV17D yellow fever vaccine. The rearrangement links TRBV5-5 to TRBJ2-5, with D perhaps TRBD1 (6 bases). The CDR3 loop is CASSLGQMQETQYF. The CDR3 coding sequence is TGTGCCAGCAGCTTAGGACAGATGCAAGAGACCCAGTACTTC.